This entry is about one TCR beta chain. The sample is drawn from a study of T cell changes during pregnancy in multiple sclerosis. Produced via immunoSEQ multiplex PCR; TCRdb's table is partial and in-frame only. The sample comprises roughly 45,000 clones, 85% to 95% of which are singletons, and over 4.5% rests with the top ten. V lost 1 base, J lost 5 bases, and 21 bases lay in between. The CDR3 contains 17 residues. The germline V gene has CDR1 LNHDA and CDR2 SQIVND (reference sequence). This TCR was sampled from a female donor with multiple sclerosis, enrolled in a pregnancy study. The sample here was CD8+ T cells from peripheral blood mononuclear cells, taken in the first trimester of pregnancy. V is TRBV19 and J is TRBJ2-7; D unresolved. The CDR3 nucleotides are TGTGCCAGTAGTATAGGTCCCGACCAGGCCTCTAAGGACGAGCAGTACTTC. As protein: CASSIGPDQASKDEQYF. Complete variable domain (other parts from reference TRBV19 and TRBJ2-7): DGGITQSPKYLFRKEGQNVTLSCEQNLNHDAMYWYRQDPGQGLRLIYYSQIVNDFQKGDIAEGYSVSREKKESFPLTVTSAQKNPTAFYLCASSIGPDQASKDEQYFGPGTRLTVT.